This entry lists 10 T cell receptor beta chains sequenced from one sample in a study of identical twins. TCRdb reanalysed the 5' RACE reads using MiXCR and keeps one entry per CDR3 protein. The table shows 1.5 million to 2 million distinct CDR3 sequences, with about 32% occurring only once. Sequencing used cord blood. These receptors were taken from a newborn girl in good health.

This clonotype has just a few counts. The CDR3, as DNA: TGCAGTGCGAGACAGGGGCACACCGGGGAGCTGTTTTTT. This codes for CSARQGHTGELFF. The chain uses TRBV20-1 and TRBJ2-2; 8 positions agree with TRBD1. Germline CDR1 and CDR2: DFQATT and SNEGSKA (reference sequence). V lost 6 bases and J lost 3; bases outside the gene matches: 3. This CDR3 is built from 13 residues.

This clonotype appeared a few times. CDR3 in amino acids: CSVTGQVNTEAFF. CDR3 sequence (DNA): TGCAGCGTCACGGGACAGGTGAACACTGAAGCTTTCTTT. This rearrangement joins TRBV29-1 to TRBJ1-1; the match to TRBD1 covers 8 bases. This CDR3 is 13 amino acids long. V was pared by 6 bases and J by 0 bases, with 3 bases of the junction left unmatched. Looked up from germline, CDR1 is SQVTM and CDR2 is ANQGSEA.

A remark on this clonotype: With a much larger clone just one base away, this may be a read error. The CDR3 sequence: CASGLRGTGPYEQYF. In DNA, the CDR3 is TGTGCCAGCGGCTTACGTGGGACAGGGCCTTACGAGCAGTACTTC. This sequence joins TRBV7-6 and TRBJ2-7; TRBD1 aligns across 9 bases. The length of the CDR3 is 15 residues. Per germline, CDR1 SGHVS and CDR2 FNYEAQ.

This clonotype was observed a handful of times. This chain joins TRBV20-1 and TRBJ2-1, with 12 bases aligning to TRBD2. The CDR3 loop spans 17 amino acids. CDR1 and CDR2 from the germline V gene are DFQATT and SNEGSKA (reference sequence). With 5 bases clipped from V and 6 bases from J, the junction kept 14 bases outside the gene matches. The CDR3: CSAPHRLAGVGFNEQFF. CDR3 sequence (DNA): TGCAGTGCTCCTCATAGACTAGCGGGAGTAGGGTTCAATGAGCAGTTCTTC.

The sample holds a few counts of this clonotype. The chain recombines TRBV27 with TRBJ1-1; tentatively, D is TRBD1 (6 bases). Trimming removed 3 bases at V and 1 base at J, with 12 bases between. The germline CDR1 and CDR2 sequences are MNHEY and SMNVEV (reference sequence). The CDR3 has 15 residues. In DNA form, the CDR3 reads TGTGCCAGCAGTTTGGGGGCGGGGAAGAACACTGAAGCTTTCTTT. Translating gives CASSLGAGKNTEAFF.

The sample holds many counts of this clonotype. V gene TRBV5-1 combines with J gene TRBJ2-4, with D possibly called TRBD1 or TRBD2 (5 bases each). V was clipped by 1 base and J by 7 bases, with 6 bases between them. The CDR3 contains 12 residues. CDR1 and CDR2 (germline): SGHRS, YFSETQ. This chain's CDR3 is CASSLWDNIQYF. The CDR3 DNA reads TGCGCCAGCAGCTTGTGGGACAACATTCAGTACTTC. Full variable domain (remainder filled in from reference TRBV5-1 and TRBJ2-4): KAGVTQTPRYLIKTRGQQVTLSCSPISGHRSVSWYQQTPGQGLQFLFEYFSETQRNKGNFPGRFSGRQFSNSRSEMNVSTLELGDSALYLCASSLWDNIQYFGAGTRLSVL.

The CDR3 sequence is CASRALWGNTEAFF. The CDR3 nucleotides are TGTGCCAGCAGGGCCCTTTGGGGGAACACTGAAGCTTTCTTT. This chain joins TRBV27 and TRBJ1-1, with D hard to call. The CDR3 covers 14 residues. Germline CDR1 is MNHEY and CDR2 is SMNVEV (reference sequence). Trimming left V 6 bases short and J 1 base short, with 12 bases between.

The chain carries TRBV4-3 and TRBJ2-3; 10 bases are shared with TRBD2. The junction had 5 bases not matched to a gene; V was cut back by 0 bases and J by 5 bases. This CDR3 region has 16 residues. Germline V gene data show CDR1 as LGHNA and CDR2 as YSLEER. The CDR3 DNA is TGCGCCAGCAGCCAAGACGCTAGCGGGAGAATAGATACGCAGTATTTT. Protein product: CASSQDASGRIDTQYF.

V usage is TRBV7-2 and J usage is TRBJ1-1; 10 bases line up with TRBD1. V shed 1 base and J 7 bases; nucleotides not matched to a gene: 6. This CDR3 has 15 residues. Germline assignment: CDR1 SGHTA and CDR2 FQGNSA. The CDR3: CASSLELGQGLEAFF. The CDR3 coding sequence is TGTGCCAGCAGCTTAGAGTTGGGACAGGGGCTTGAAGCTTTCTTT. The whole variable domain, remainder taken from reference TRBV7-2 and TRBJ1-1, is GAGVSQSPSNKVTEKGKDVELRCDPISGHTALYWYRQSLGQGLEFLIYFQGNSAPDKSGLPSDRFSAERTGGSVSTLTIQRTQQEDSAVYLCASSLELGQGLEAFFGQGTRLTVV.

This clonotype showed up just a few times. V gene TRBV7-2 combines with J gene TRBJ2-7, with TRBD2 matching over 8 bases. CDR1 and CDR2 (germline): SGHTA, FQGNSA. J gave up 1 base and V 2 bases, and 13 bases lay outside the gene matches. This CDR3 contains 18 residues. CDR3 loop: CASSLQPPERGFSYEQYF. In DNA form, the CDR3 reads TGTGCCAGCAGCTTACAGCCCCCCGAGCGGGGGTTTTCCTACGAGCAGTACTTC.